This note documents a single T cell receptor (beta chain) sequence. The antigen is undetermined. This CDR3 comprises 15 residues. Germline CDR1 is DFQATT and CDR2 is SNEGSKA (reference sequence). V lost 3 bases to trimming and J lost 2 bases; unmatched junction nucleotides: 7. Primers used in a second PCR of about 7 to 12 cycles were a sample-barcoded 5' primer and a J-beta primer mix. Each of the cDNA molecules was tagged by a template-switch adaptor with 12 random nucleotides. MiXCR, run by TCRdb on the 5' RACE reads, gives a single entry per CDR3 protein. Seen here are roughly 790,000 distinct CDR3 sequences, around 40% observed once, and the top ten hold 20% to 25%. This sample was taken from a study of blood T cells in healthy people across ages. General study findings and limits: Using unsorted PBMCs precluded a conclusive naive versus antigen-experienced comparison.

The receptor's source is an older woman in good health. The sequenced material came from blood. This chain joins TRBV20-1 and TRBJ2-3, with 8 bases matching TRBD2. The CDR3 DNA reads as TGCAGTGCTAGCAGCGGGGGAGACCACACAGATACGCAGTATTTT. As protein: CSASSGGDHTDTQYF.